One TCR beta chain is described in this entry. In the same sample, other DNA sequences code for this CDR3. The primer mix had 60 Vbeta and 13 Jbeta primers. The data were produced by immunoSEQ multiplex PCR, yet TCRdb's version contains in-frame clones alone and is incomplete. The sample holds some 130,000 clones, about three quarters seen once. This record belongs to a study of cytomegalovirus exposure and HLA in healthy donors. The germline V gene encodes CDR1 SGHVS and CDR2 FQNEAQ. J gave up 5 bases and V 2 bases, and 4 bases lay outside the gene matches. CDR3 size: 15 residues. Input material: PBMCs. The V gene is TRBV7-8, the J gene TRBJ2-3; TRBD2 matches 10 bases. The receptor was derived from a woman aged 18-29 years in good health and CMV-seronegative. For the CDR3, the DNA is TGTGCCAGCAGCTTATTAGCGGGAGGTCGAGATACGCAGTATTTT. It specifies CASSLLAGGRDTQYF.